A single sample is the source of the 20 T cell receptor beta chains below, sequenced in a study of T cell clones after liver transplantation. Only in-frame clones appear in the TCRdb table, and some are missing; sequencing was by immunoSEQ multiplex PCR. The data contain tens of thousands of clones, 80% of them singletons. The source was CD4+ T cells from blood, collected 12 months after liver transplant. Every receptor here comes from a human patient who received a liver transplant. Some of these T cells may belong to the graft donor.

The sample holds one count of this clone. The chain joins TRBV6-5 to TRBJ1-1; 9 nucleotides align to TRBD1. Germline lookup yields CDR1 MNHEY and CDR2 SVGAGI. V lost 2 bases to trimming and J lost 4 bases; unmatched junction nucleotides: 8. The CDR3 is 16 amino acids. The CDR3 region has the DNA TGTGCCAGCAGTTACGCCGGGACAGGGCTTAGCACTGAAGCTTTCTTT. Translating it yields CASSYAGTGLSTEAFF.

This clone was counted once. The V gene is TRBV5-5, the J gene TRBJ2-7; D gene uncertain. The V end lost 1 base, the J end lost 4 bases, and 15 bases lay between the germline ends. The CDR3 consists of 15 residues. Germline V gives CDR1 SGHKS, CDR2 YYEKEE (reference sequence). The CDR3 reads CASSLSADLPYEQYF. Written as DNA, the CDR3 is TGTGCCAGCAGCTTGAGTGCAGATCTTCCTTACGAGCAGTACTTC. Complete variable domain (other parts from reference TRBV5-5 and TRBJ2-7): DAGVTQSPTHLIKTRGQQVTLRCSPISGHKSVSWYQQVLGQGPQFIFQYYEKEERGRGNFPDRFSARQFPNYSSELNVNALLLGDSALYLCASSLSADLPYEQYFGPGTRLTVT.

The genes are TRBV5-6 and TRBJ2-6; D not certain. Trimming took 4 bases from V and 0 from J, leaving 8 bases between them. The CDR3 has 15 residues. Germline V gives CDR1 SGHDT, CDR2 YYEEEE. The CDR3 region has the DNA TGTGCCAGCAGCCGCGCTAGCTCTGGGGCCAACGTCCTGACTTTC. Protein product: CASSRASSGANVLTF.

In its sample, this clone was seen once. The chain couples TRBV2 to TRBJ2-1; tentatively, D is TRBD2 (6 bases). The germline V gene has CDR1 SNHLY and CDR2 FYNNEI. Trimming cost V 5 bases and J 8 bases, with 13 bases left between them. This CDR3 region has 13 residues. CDR3 in DNA: TGTGCCAGCAGTAACCACGGGGGTCATGAGCAGTTCTTC. Amino acids: CASSNHGGHEQFF.

Relative to its sample, this clone is medium-sized. V usage is TRBV27 and J usage is TRBJ1-5; D unclear. Trimming left V 2 bases short and J 1 base short, with 6 bases between. Germline CDR1 reads MNHEY; CDR2 reads SMNVEV (reference sequence). This CDR3 contains 14 residues. The CDR3 here is CASSLRESNQPQHF. The CDR3 DNA reads as TGTGCCAGCAGTTTAAGGGAGAGCAATCAGCCCCAGCATTTT.

This chain joins TRBV7-9 and TRBJ2-1, with TRBD2 matching 8 bases. The CDR3 consists of 16 residues. Germline values: CDR1 SEHNR, CDR2 FQNEAQ (reference sequence). The trim removed 2 bases at V and 2 bases at J, leaving 5 bases unmatched. CDR3 loop: CASSLNSGNAYNEQFF. As DNA, the CDR3 is TGTGCCAGCAGCTTAAATAGCGGGAACGCCTACAATGAGCAGTTCTTC. Based on the CDR3 plus reference TRBV7-9 and TRBJ2-1, the full variable domain is DTGVSQNPRHKITKRGQNVTFRCDPISEHNRLYWYRQTLGQGPEFLTYFQNEAQLEKSRLLSDRFSAERPKGSFSTLEIQRTEQGDSAMYLCASSLNSGNAYNEQFFGPGTRLTVL.

In DNA, the CDR3 is TGTGCCAGCAGCTTAATCCAGGGGGCGGGAAATGAGCAGTTCTTC. This translates into CASSLIQGAGNEQFF. This rearrangement joins TRBV7-9 to TRBJ2-1; 8 bases are shared with TRBD1. This CDR3 is built from 15 residues. V gave up 2 bases and J gave up 7 bases; unmatched junction bases: 7. Per the germline V gene, CDR1 is SEHNR and CDR2 is FQNEAQ (reference sequence).

J is TRBJ2-3 and V is TRBV10-2, with a possible D match to TRBD1 (6 bases). Between the trimmed V and J ends, which lost 3 bases and 4 bases, there was a span of 17 bases. The CDR3 contains 16 residues. Germline values: CDR1 WSHSY, CDR2 SAAADI. The CDR3 DNA is TGCGCCAGCAGTGACAGGGGATCTATTGGGGCAGATACGCAGTATTTT. It encodes CASSDRGSIGADTQYF.

The chain carries TRBV10-3 and TRBJ1-1, with a possible D match to TRBD1 (5 bases). The ends were cut back, 0 bases at V and 4 bases at J, with 9 bases in the middle. Germline values: CDR1 ENHRY, CDR2 SYGVKD. The CDR3 loop spans 14 amino acids. As DNA, the CDR3 is TGTGCCATCAGTGAGTCGGGGGGTAGCACTGAAGCTTTCTTT. Protein product: CAISESGGSTEAFF.

The chain uses TRBV7-9 and TRBJ1-4, with D possibly matching TRBD1 (6 bases). Germline V lookup: CDR1 SEHNR, CDR2 FQNEAQ (reference sequence). The CDR3 covers 15 residues. V lost 7 bases, J lost 7 bases, and 19 bases lay in between. CDR3 nucleotide sequence: TGTGCCAGCACCATACAACAGGGTGGGGGTGAAAAACTGTTTTTT. Translation gives CASTIQQGGGEKLFF.

The chain is built from TRBV18 and TRBJ2-1; D is tentatively TRBD1 or TRBD2 (5 bases each). The V gene lost 3 bases and the J gene lost 7 bases, with 19 bases spanning the gap. Germline CDR1 is KGHSH and CDR2 is LQKENI. The CDR3 extends over 16 amino acids. The CDR3 coding sequence is TGTGCCAGCTCACCCCAGCGGCAGGGCCTTTTTAATGAGCAGTTCTTC. This sequence encodes CASSPQRQGLFNEQFF.

This clone was observed once. The V and J genes are TRBV6-1 and TRBJ2-7, with 9 nucleotides matching TRBD1. Germline V gene lookup returns CDR1 MNHNS and CDR2 SASEGT. This CDR3 has 15 residues. Germline trimming cut 6 bases from V and 3 bases from J; bases unmatched to any gene: 9. The CDR3 sequence is CASRDDRGGFYEQYF. The DNA of the CDR3 is TGTGCCAGCAGGGACGACAGGGGGGGGTTCTACGAGCAGTACTTC.

The rearrangement links TRBV5-1 to TRBJ2-7; TRBD1 might be the D (6 bases). V dropped 0 bases and J dropped 4 bases, with 11 bases sitting between them. The CDR3 is made up of 14 amino acids. Per germline, CDR1 SGHRS and CDR2 YFSETQ. CDR3 amino acids: CASSLEGQRYEQYF. The CDR3 coding sequence is TGCGCCAGCAGCTTGGAAGGACAGAGATACGAGCAGTACTTC.

The chain joins TRBV4-3 to TRBJ2-7; 7 bases are shared with TRBD1. The germline gives CDR1 LGHNA, CDR2 YSLEER. V shed 2 bases and J 6 bases; nucleotides not matched to a gene: 13. The CDR3 extends over 16 amino acids. The CDR3 DNA reads TGCGCCAGCAGCCAATCGAACGTGATCGGGACAGCCGAGCAGTACTTC. Translated, it gives CASSQSNVIGTAEQYF.

The V and J genes are TRBV2 and TRBJ2-6; D remains ambiguous. Trimming cost V 1 base and J 6 bases, with 4 bases left between them. Germline V gene sequence: CDR1 SNHLY, CDR2 FYNNEI. The CDR3 has 13 amino acids. The CDR3 sequence: CASSEVAANVLTF. In DNA, the CDR3 is TGTGCCAGCAGTGAAGTTGCGGCCAACGTCCTGACTTTC.

This clone was seen a single time. This chain links TRBV28 with TRBJ1-1; D is undetermined. The V end lost 3 bases, the J end lost 3 bases, and 11 bases lay between the germline ends. The CDR3 loop spans 14 amino acids. Germline loops: CDR1 MDHEN, CDR2 SYDVKM. The CDR3 DNA sequence: TGTGCCAGCAGTTTGTTTGGGTCGGACACTGAAGCTTTCTTT. It codes for CASSLFGSDTEAFF. Based on the CDR3 plus reference TRBV28 and TRBJ1-1, the full variable domain is DVKVTQSSRYLVKRTGEKVFLECVQDMDHENMFWYRQDPGLGLRLIYFSYDVKMKEKGDIPEGYSVSREKKERFSLILESASTNQTSMYLCASSLFGSDTEAFFGQGTRLTVV.

The V and J genes are TRBV19 and TRBJ1-3; D is undetermined. V shed 4 bases and J shed 2 bases, with 3 bases lying between them. This CDR3 has 12 amino acids. Germline CDR1 reads LNHDA; CDR2 reads SQIVND (reference sequence). DNA of the CDR3: TGTGCCAGTAGTACAGCTGGAAACACCATATATTTT. It is translated as CASSTAGNTIYF. The complete variable domain, with remaining parts taken from reference TRBV19 and TRBJ1-3, reads DGGITQSPKYLFRKEGQNVTLSCEQNLNHDAMYWYRQDPGQGLRLIYYSQIVNDFQKGDIAEGYSVSREKKESFPLTVTSAQKNPTAFYLCASSTAGNTIYFGEGSWLTVV.

There are a few counts of this clone. The chain has TRBV28 and TRBJ1-5, with TRBD1 matching 7 bases. The V segment lost 7 bases and the J segment 4 bases; nucleotides outside the gene matches: 22. Germline CDR1 MDHEN, CDR2 SYDVKM. The CDR3 spans 19 residues. CDR3 DNA: TGTGCCAGCAAAAACCGACAGGGAGATTCGTCGTACAAAAATCAGCCCCAGCATTTT. Its translation is CASKNRQGDSSYKNQPQHF.

V is TRBV10-1 and J is TRBJ2-7; 7 nucleotides match TRBD1. With 8 bases clipped from V and 1 base from J, the junction kept 8 bases outside the gene matches. Germline V lookup: CDR1 WNHNN, CDR2 SYGVQD (reference sequence). The CDR3 totals 14 residues. CDR3 in DNA: TGCGCCAGCCGGCTAGGGGGCGGGTCCTACGAGCAGTACTTC. Its translation is CASRLGGGSYEQYF.

The chain joins TRBV6-1 to TRBJ2-7, with a possible D match to TRBD2 (5 bases). The CDR3 is 15 amino acids. V lost 6 bases and J 3 bases, leaving 18 bases between the germline ends. Germline CDR1 MNHNS, CDR2 SASEGT. CDR3 loop: CASRRGQITYYEQYF. The CDR3 DNA is TGTGCCAGCAGGCGAGGGCAGATAACCTACTACGAGCAGTACTTC.